The next 26 T cell receptor beta chains were all read from a single sample in a study of cytomegalovirus exposure and HLA in healthy donors. 60 Vbeta and 13 Jbeta primers were used in PCR. Only in-frame clones appear in the TCRdb table, and some are missing; sequencing was by immunoSEQ multiplex PCR. This table holds some 120,000 clones, 81% found once. Sequencing was done on a sample of PBMCs. These receptors were collected from a man younger than 30 in good health and CMV-seronegative.

The chain links TRBV4-1 to TRBJ2-7, with D tentatively TRBD1 (5 bases). The V end was cut by 0 bases, the J end by 2 bases, with 11 bases between. Germline CDR1 MGHRA, CDR2 YSYEKL. The CDR3 is 15 amino acids. The CDR3 DNA is TGCGCCAGCAGCCAAGACAGGGCCCTTCCCTACGAGCAGTACTTC. Amino acid sequence: CASSQDRALPYEQYF.

The chain recombines TRBV10-3 with TRBJ2-7, with D possibly TRBD1 on 6 matching bases. Trimming pared 4 bases from V and 6 bases from J, leaving 16 bases between. This CDR3 is built from 14 residues. The V gene's germline CDR1 is ENHRY and CDR2 SYGVKD. CDR3 loop: CAISGKGEPSEQYF. The CDR3 DNA follows: TGTGCCATCAGTGGGAAGGGGGAGCCATCCGAGCAGTACTTC.

This clone has a single count. The J gene is TRBJ1-1, the V gene TRBV29-1; TRBD1 aligns across 10 bases. V dropped 4 bases and J dropped 11; count of bases not matched to a gene: 16. The CDR3 is 15 amino acids. Germline CDR1 and CDR2: SQVTM and ANQGSEA. The CDR3 coding sequence is TGCAGCGTTGCCGACCCGACAGGGGGCCGGGGGAGGGCTTTCTTT. It specifies CSVADPTGGRGRAFF.

This chain connects TRBV2 to TRBJ1-1; D gene ambiguous. The germline gives CDR1 SNHLY, CDR2 FYNNEI. Trimming cost V 2 bases and J 3 bases, with 10 bases left between them. This CDR3 spans 14 amino acids. CDR3 sequence (DNA): TGTGCCAGCAGTGAAACGGGATTCCACACTGAAGCTTTCTTT. Protein: CASSETGFHTEAFF.

This chain links TRBV5-4 with TRBJ2-7, with 8 bases aligning to TRBD2. V gave up 4 bases and J gave up 4 bases; unmatched junction bases: 7. This CDR3 is 14 amino acids long. Germline-derived CDR1 and CDR2 are SGHNT and YYREEE (reference sequence). The CDR3 reads CASSPAGGRYEQYF. In DNA form, the CDR3 reads TGTGCCAGCAGCCCGGCGGGGGGCAGGTACGAGCAGTACTTC. The full variable domain, rest sourced from reference TRBV5-4 and TRBJ2-7, is ETGVTQSPTHLIKTRGQQVTLRCSSQSGHNTVSWYQQALGQGPQFIFQYYREEENGRGNFPPRFSGLQFPNYSSELNVNALELDDSALYLCASSPAGGRYEQYFGPGTRLTVT.

The rearrangement joins TRBV7-9 to TRBJ2-2, with TRBD2 identical over 8 bases. J gave up 3 bases and V 5 bases, and 5 bases lay outside the gene matches. Germline V lookup: CDR1 SEHNR, CDR2 FQNEAQ (reference sequence). This CDR3 comprises 15 residues. As DNA, the CDR3 is TGTGCCAGCAGCGCCACTAGCGGTTACACCGGGGAGCTGTTTTTT. Translated: CASSATSGYTGELFF.

The gene calls are TRBV13 and TRBJ2-5; the match to TRBD2 covers 10 bases. Germline V CDR1 and CDR2: PRHDT, FYEKMQ (reference sequence). The V gene end was trimmed by 2 bases and the J gene end by 5 bases; junction bases not matched to a gene: 2. This CDR3 contains 14 residues. DNA for the CDR3: TGTGCCAGCAGCTTACTAGCGGGGGATGAGACCCAGTACTTC. Protein: CASSLLAGDETQYF.

The chain has TRBV9 and TRBJ1-5; 8 bases align to TRBD1. V gave up 4 bases and J gave up 6 bases; unmatched junction bases: 6. Germline CDR1 SGDLS, CDR2 YYNGEE. This CDR3 spans 14 amino acids. The CDR3 sequence is CASSLGQGSQPQHF. The CDR3 DNA reads as TGTGCCAGCAGCCTAGGACAGGGATCTCAGCCCCAGCATTTT.

The gene calls are TRBV6-5 and TRBJ1-1; the D gene is possibly TRBD1 (6 bases). Germline V CDR1 and CDR2: MNHEY, SVGAGI. There are 14 residues in the CDR3. Trimming took off 5 bases at V and 1 base at J, with 11 bases between the two ends. DNA for the CDR3: TGTGCCAGCAGTAACAGGGCTACGAACACTGAAGCTTTCTTT. The encoded protein is CASSNRATNTEAFF.

The J gene is TRBJ2-3, the V gene TRBV2, with 8 bases that match TRBD2. The CDR3 has 15 residues. The V and J ends lost 6 bases and 6 bases, in that order; junction bases with no gene match: 11. The V gene's germline CDR1 is SNHLY and CDR2 FYNNEI. The CDR3 here is CASRTQGLGFDTQYF. In DNA form, the CDR3 reads TGTGCCAGCAGGACGCAGGGACTAGGGTTTGATACGCAGTATTTT.

The gene calls are TRBV4-1 and TRBJ1-1, with unresolved D. CDR1 is MGHRA and CDR2 is YSYEKL in the germline V gene. The CDR3 consists of 13 residues. V was pared by 4 bases and J by 1 base, with 7 bases between. In DNA form, the CDR3 reads TGCGCCAGCAGCCCCAGTTGGAACACTGAAGCTTTCTTT. Translated: CASSPSWNTEAFF.

This chain joins TRBV27 and TRBJ2-7, with TRBD2 as a possible D gene (5 bases). Germline CDR1 is MNHEY and CDR2 is SMNVEV (reference sequence). The CDR3 extends over 13 amino acids. The V and J ends lost 2 bases and 6 bases respectively, with 11 bases between them. CDR3 sequence (DNA): TGTGCCAGCAGTTTACGGGTCGGGATCGAGCAGTACTTC. Translated: CASSLRVGIEQYF.

The chain carries TRBV6-1 and TRBJ2-7, with 8 positions matching TRBD1. Germline assignment: CDR1 MNHNS and CDR2 SASEGT. With V trimmed by 0 bases and J by 6 bases, 4 bases remained unmatched. The CDR3 length is 14 residues. The CDR3 region has the DNA TGTGCCAGCAGTGAAGCCCCCGGACAGGGCGAGCAGTACTTC. Translation: CASSEAPGQGEQYF.

This rearrangement joins TRBV6-5 to TRBJ2-3, with 9 bases identical to TRBD2. V gave up 6 bases and J gave up 2 bases; unmatched junction bases: 6. There are 15 residues in the CDR3. The germline CDR1 and CDR2 sequences are MNHEY and SVGAGI. The CDR3 spells CASRPAGGSTDTQYF. In DNA, the CDR3 is TGTGCCAGCAGGCCAGCGGGGGGCTCCACAGATACGCAGTATTTT.

The chain links TRBV7-9 to TRBJ2-6, with D maybe TRBD1 (6 bases). V lost 5 bases, J lost 0 bases, and 17 bases lay in between. CDR3 length: 18 residues. Germline CDR1 SEHNR, CDR2 FQNEAQ (reference sequence). The DNA for the CDR3 is TGTGCCAGCAGCATCAGGGGACGCCAGGGCTCTGGGGCCAACGTCCTGACTTTC. This sequence encodes CASSIRGRQGSGANVLTF.

This clone was detected once. The chain combines TRBV7-9 with TRBJ2-3; D may be TRBD2 (6 bases). Germline V gives CDR1 SEHNR, CDR2 FQNEAQ (reference sequence). This CDR3 comprises 15 residues. V dropped 0 bases and J dropped 6 bases, with 13 bases sitting between them. The CDR3 here is CASSLAAGKRDTQYF. In DNA, the CDR3 is TGTGCCAGCAGCTTAGCTGCGGGGAAGAGGGATACGCAGTATTTT.

The chain couples TRBV11-2 to TRBJ1-2; 9 bases line up with TRBD1. V lost 5 bases and J lost 6; bases outside the gene matches: 4. Germline lookup yields CDR1 SGHAT and CDR2 FQNNGV. The CDR3 length is 13 residues. Written as DNA, the CDR3 is TGTGCCAGCAGCCGTACAGGGGGCAATGGCTACACCTTC. It yields the protein CASSRTGGNGYTF.

The chain uses TRBV5-1 and TRBJ2-3, with no clear D. Germline values: CDR1 SGHRS, CDR2 YFSETQ. V dropped 0 bases and J dropped 3 bases, with 8 bases sitting between them. This CDR3 comprises 14 residues. The DNA for the CDR3 is TGCGCCAGCAGCTTGGTTCGGAGTACAGATACGCAGTATTTT. The encoded protein is CASSLVRSTDTQYF.

The chain carries TRBV12-5 and TRBJ1-6; 10 bases fit TRBD1. The CDR3 is 15 residues long. Per germline, CDR1 LGHNT and CDR2 FRNRAP. The J segment lost 9 bases and the V segment lost 3 bases, leaving 5 bases of the junction unmatched. CDR3 residues: CASGLDGTGVSPLHF. In nucleotides, the CDR3 is TGTGCTAGTGGTTTAGACGGGACAGGGGTTTCACCCCTCCACTTT. Using reference TRBV12-5 and TRBJ1-6 for the parts outside the CDR3, the full variable domain is DARVTQTPRHKVTEMGQEVTMRCQPILGHNTVFWYRQTMMQGLELLAYFRNRAPLDDSGMPKDRFSAEMPDATLATLKIQPSEPRDSAVYFCASGLDGTGVSPLHFGNGTRLTVT.

The gene calls are TRBV9 and TRBJ2-2; D ambiguous. V gave up 2 bases and J gave up 6 bases, with 8 bases separating them. The length of the CDR3 is 13 residues. The germline CDR1 and CDR2 sequences are SGDLS and YYNGEE. The CDR3 here is CASSVTTAGELFF. The CDR3, as DNA: TGTGCCAGCAGCGTGACAACAGCCGGGGAGCTGTTTTTT.

V and J are TRBV18 and TRBJ1-2; a possible D gene is TRBD1 (6 bases). V was clipped by 4 bases and J by 5 bases, with 17 bases between them. The germline gives CDR1 KGHSH, CDR2 LQKENI. The CDR3 has 15 residues. CDR3 residues: CASSLNRAPDYGYTF. CDR3 nucleotide sequence: TGTGCCAGCTCACTTAACAGGGCTCCCGATTATGGCTACACCTTC.

The rearrangement links TRBV30 to TRBJ1-2, with D possibly being TRBD1 (6 bases). Trimming stripped 6 bases from V and 2 bases from J, with 25 bases between. The CDR3 extends over 17 amino acids. In germline, CDR1 is GTSNPN, CDR2 SVGIG (reference sequence). The CDR3 spells CACFLPSRGHRNYGYTF. The CDR3 nucleotides read TGTGCCTGCTTCCTCCCGAGTCGGGGACACCGAAACTATGGCTACACCTTC.

This clone has only one observation. The gene calls are TRBV2 and TRBJ2-5, with unresolved D. Trimming removed 6 bases from V and 5 bases from J, with 10 bases in between. This CDR3 spans 12 amino acids. Germline CDR1 SNHLY, CDR2 FYNNEI. The DNA of the CDR3 is TGTGCCAGCAGCATAACTCCGGAGACCCAGTACTTC. This codes for CASSITPETQYF.

This chain connects TRBV29-1 to TRBJ2-3; 12 bases fit TRBD2. The CDR3 covers 16 residues. From germline, CDR1 is SQVTM and CDR2 ANQGSEA. The junction had 6 bases not matched to a gene; V was cut back by 4 bases and J by 1 base. CDR3 sequence: CSVVASGGAGTDTQYF. The CDR3 DNA sequence: TGCAGCGTTGTGGCTAGCGGGGGGGCCGGCACAGATACGCAGTATTTT.

This clone was detected only once. The chain links TRBV11-2 to TRBJ2-1, with TRBD2 matching over 8 bases. Germline V lookup: CDR1 SGHAT, CDR2 FQNNGV. The trim removed 6 bases at V and 3 bases at J, leaving 10 bases unmatched. The CDR3 is made up of 16 amino acids. CDR3 DNA sequence: TGTGCCAGCAGACAGGCTGGCGGGGGGTTCTACAATGAGCAGTTCTTC. This gives the protein CASRQAGGGFYNEQFF.

This clone was seen a single time. The CDR3 is CASSYGQGAGEQYF. Written as DNA, the CDR3 is TGTGCCAGCAGTTACGGACAGGGGGCGGGAGAGCAGTACTTC. The chain uses TRBV2 and TRBJ2-7; 11 nucleotides align to TRBD1. V lost 5 bases to trimming and J lost 7 bases; unmatched junction nucleotides: 7. Germline loops: CDR1 SNHLY, CDR2 FYNNEI. CDR3 length: 14 residues.